This TCR beta chain stems from a study of tissue T cells after allogeneic stem cell transplantation. Study conclusions and caveats: Only a limited share of tissue TCRs appeared in blood or spleen. Anatomically similar tissues had similar TCR repertoires within each patient. This small cohort was clinically heterogeneous, and sampling depth was a limitation.

Clones were sequenced by immunoSEQ multiplex PCR, and TCRdb holds only the in-frame ones, with some missing. The sample consists of approximately 1,600 clones, about 50% of them appearing once. In its sample, this clone was seen a few times. Its antigen is not known. The germline and genes are mouse ones. The read ends 1 residue shy of where the CDR3 ends; the end is completed using the germline J gene. Described time point: mouse harvest day 14 after allogeneic transplant. Mouse grafts combined 10^7 T-cell-depleted bone marrow cells with 10^6 splenic CD5+ T cells. B6 (H2b) cells into BALB/c (H2d) mice; tissues taken at day 7 or 14. Germline CDR1 and CDR2: NNHDY and SYVADS. The junction had 7 bases not matched to a gene; V was cut back by 6 bases and J by 1 base. This CDR3 region has 14 residues.

Sample: spleen. The TCR was taken from a female BALB/c mouse given C57BL/6 T cells with graft-versus-host disease after an allogeneic hematopoietic cell transplant. This chain connects TRBV13-3 to TRBJ2-7; 7 bases match TRBD1. CDR3 protein: CASIPGQRSYEQYF. Incomplete CDR3 DNA: TGTGCCAGCATTCCGGGACAGAGGTCCTATGAACAGTAC.